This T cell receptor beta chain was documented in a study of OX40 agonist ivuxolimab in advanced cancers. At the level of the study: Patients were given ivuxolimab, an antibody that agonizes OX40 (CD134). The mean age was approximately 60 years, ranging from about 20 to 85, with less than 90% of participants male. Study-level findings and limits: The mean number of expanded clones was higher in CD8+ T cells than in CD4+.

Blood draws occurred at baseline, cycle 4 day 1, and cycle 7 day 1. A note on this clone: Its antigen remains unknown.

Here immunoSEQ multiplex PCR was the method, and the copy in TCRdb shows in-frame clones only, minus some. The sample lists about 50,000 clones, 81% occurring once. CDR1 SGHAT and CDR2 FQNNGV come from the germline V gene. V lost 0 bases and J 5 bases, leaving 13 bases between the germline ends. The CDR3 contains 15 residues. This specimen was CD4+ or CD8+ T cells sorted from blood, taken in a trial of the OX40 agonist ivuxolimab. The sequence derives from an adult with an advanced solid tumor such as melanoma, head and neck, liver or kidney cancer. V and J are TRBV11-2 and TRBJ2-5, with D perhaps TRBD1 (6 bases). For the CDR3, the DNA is TGTGCCAGCAGCTTAGATACGGGGCAGGGGGAGACCCAGTACTTC. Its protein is CASSLDTGQGETQYF.